Following are 32 T cell receptor beta chains from one sample sequenced in a study of shared clonotypes between healthy human individuals. Profiled with immunoSEQ multiplex PCR; TCRdb holds only in-frame clones, not every one. The sample includes around 2,000,000 clones, around 95% of them seen just once. The sample comprised naive CD4+ T cells sorted from blood. Subset: CD45RA+ positively selected. These TCRs come from a man between 18 and 29 years old in good health.

V usage is TRBV4-3 and J usage is TRBJ2-1; D uncertain. CDR3 size: 14 residues. Trimming stripped 0 bases from V and 7 bases from J, with 10 bases between. CDR1 is LGHNA and CDR2 is YSLEER in the germline V gene. DNA of the CDR3: TGCGCCAGCAGCCAAGAAGGCAGTTCGAATGAGCAGTTCTTC. It translates to CASSQEGSSNEQFF.

The CDR3 DNA is TGTGCCAGTGGGGGACAGCTAGGTTCACCCCTCCACTTT. Protein product: CASGGQLGSPLHF. The genes are TRBV19 and TRBJ1-6; the match to TRBD1 covers 7 bases. Trimming at V came to 8 bases and at J to 9 bases, leaving 7 bases not matched to a gene. CDR1 is LNHDA and CDR2 is SQIVND in the germline V gene (reference sequence). This CDR3 comprises 13 residues.

The chain combines TRBV9 with TRBJ2-2; D gene ambiguous. The CDR3 totals 17 residues. The V end lost 4 bases, the J end lost 7 bases, and 23 bases lay between the germline ends. Germline-derived CDR1 and CDR2 are SGDLS and YYNGEE. The CDR3 spells CASSYSWVFGSGGELFF. In DNA, the CDR3 is TGTGCCAGCAGCTATAGTTGGGTATTCGGTTCGGGCGGGGAGCTGTTTTTT.

V and J are TRBV7-8 and TRBJ1-1, with 8 bases that match TRBD1. V gave up 5 bases and J gave up 5 bases; unmatched junction bases: 10. This CDR3 spans 15 amino acids. CDR1 and CDR2 (germline): SGHVS, FQNEAQ. The CDR3 reads CASSVNTGGSTEAFF. As DNA, the CDR3 is TGTGCCAGCAGCGTTAACACAGGGGGAAGTACTGAAGCTTTCTTT. Looking up the rest from reference TRBV7-8 and TRBJ1-1 gives the full variable domain: GAGVSQSPRYKVAKRGQDVALRCDPISGHVSLFWYQQALGQGPEFLTYFQNEAQLDKSGLPSDRFFAERPEGSVSTLKIQRTQQEDSAVYLCASSVNTGGSTEAFFGQGTRLTVV.

The genes are TRBV2 and TRBJ1-2; 7 bases are shared with TRBD1. Per germline, CDR1 SNHLY and CDR2 FYNNEI. The CDR3 has 15 amino acids. V lost 5 bases, J lost 0 bases, and 6 bases stayed unmatched. CDR3 bases: TGTGCCAGCAGTTATGACAGGGCCTCTAACTATGGCTACACCTTC. Translated: CASSYDRASNYGYTF.

This clone was counted only a few times. The chain carries TRBV5-6 and TRBJ2-2; D may be TRBD1 (5 bases). The CDR3 runs to 15 residues. Trimming pared 4 bases from V and 1 base from J, leaving 11 bases between. Per the germline V gene, CDR1 is SGHDT and CDR2 is YYEEEE. The CDR3 region has the DNA TGTGCCAGCAGCCCCGTGGGGCAGAACACCGGGGAGCTGTTTTTT. Protein sequence: CASSPVGQNTGELFF.

The CDR3: CAISDSFSNTGELFF. The CDR3 DNA is TGTGCCATCAGTGATAGCTTCTCAAACACCGGGGAGCTGTTTTTT. The V and J genes are TRBV10-3 and TRBJ2-2; D unresolved. V was cut by 3 bases and J by 2 bases, with 10 bases left in between. The CDR3 runs 15 residues. Germline lookup yields CDR1 ENHRY and CDR2 SYGVKD.

Only one count was recorded for this clone. The CDR3 coding sequence is TGTGCCAGCAGCTTGGCCCGGGGGGCCGGGGAGCTGTTTTTT. This gives the protein CASSLARGAGELFF. This chain joins TRBV5-6 and TRBJ2-2; the match to TRBD2 covers 7 bases. The trim removed 0 bases at V and 6 bases at J, leaving 2 bases unmatched. CDR1 and CDR2 from the germline V gene are SGHDT and YYEEEE. This CDR3 has 14 residues.

This chain uses TRBV7-9 with TRBJ1-3; no definite D call. Germline V lookup: CDR1 SEHNR, CDR2 FQNEAQ (reference sequence). The CDR3 is 10 residues long. CDR3 residues: CAFGGNTIYF. The CDR3 DNA sequence: TGTGCTTTCGGCGGAAACACCATATATTTT.

The V call is TRBV27, the J call TRBJ1-2, with D possibly matching TRBD1 (5 bases). The CDR3 contains 15 residues. Germline CDR1 and CDR2: MNHEY and SMNVEV (reference sequence). The V gene lost 7 bases and the J gene lost 0 bases, with 15 bases spanning the gap. Here the CDR3 reads CASTEVGGANYGYTF. The CDR3, as DNA: TGTGCCAGCACCGAAGTTGGAGGGGCTAACTATGGCTACACCTTC.

The chain couples TRBV6-6 to TRBJ2-1; D might be TRBD1 (5 bases). The ends were cut back, 6 bases at V and 8 bases at J, with 8 bases in the middle. CDR3 size: 11 residues. Germline CDR1 is MNHNY and CDR2 is SVGAGI (reference sequence). Written as DNA, the CDR3 is TGTGCCAGCAGGGGGCGCTATGAGCAGTTCTTC. It is translated as CASRGRYEQFF.

The chain uses TRBV30 and TRBJ2-7; maybe TRBD2 (5 bases). The V end lost 2 bases, the J end lost 3 bases, and 8 bases lay between the germline ends. Germline CDR1 and CDR2: GTSNPN and SVGIG (reference sequence). CDR3 length: 12 amino acids. The CDR3 region is CAWSTEGYEQYF. The DNA of the CDR3 is TGTGCCTGGAGTACTGAGGGCTACGAGCAGTACTTC.

Comment on this clone: The sample contains more than one DNA sequence encoding this CDR3. The chain has TRBV6-6 and TRBJ2-7, with D unresolved. Deletions cut 5 bases from V and 4 bases from J, with 6 bases between. The germline gives CDR1 MNHNY, CDR2 SVGAGI (reference sequence). The CDR3 contains 11 residues. DNA for the CDR3: TGTGCCAGCAGTCCCTTATACGAGCAGTACTTC. This sequence encodes CASSPLYEQYF.

This clone was recorded a few times. The chain recombines TRBV29-1 with TRBJ2-3; the match to TRBD2 covers 11 bases. Trimming at V came to 5 bases and at J to 1 base, leaving 2 bases not matched to a gene. From germline, CDR1 is SQVTM and CDR2 ANQGSEA. The CDR3 covers 14 residues. Written as DNA, the CDR3 is TGCAGCGTTTCTAGCGGGGGGCGCACAGATACGCAGTATTTT. This translates into CSVSSGGRTDTQYF.

Concerning this clone: The same CDR3 can be traced to other DNA sequences in this sample. The genes are TRBV7-9 and TRBJ2-7, with unresolved D. The CDR3 extends over 11 amino acids. Germline V lookup: CDR1 SEHNR, CDR2 FQNEAQ (reference sequence). The V and J ends lost 3 bases and 3 bases respectively, with 3 bases between them. CDR3 in DNA: TGTGCCAGCAGCTTCCTCTACGAGCAGTACTTC. This sequence encodes CASSFLYEQYF.

This clone was counted only a few times. Different DNA sequences within this sample yield the same CDR3. The chain is built from TRBV5-4 and TRBJ2-5; 10 bases are a match to TRBD2. V shed 4 bases and J 5 bases; nucleotides not matched to a gene: 2. Germline V CDR1 and CDR2: SGHNT, YYREEE (reference sequence). The CDR3 totals 13 residues. The CDR3 loop is CASSLGLAETQYF. The DNA of the CDR3 is TGTGCCAGCAGCCTGGGACTAGCGGAGACCCAGTACTTC.

V is TRBV9 and J is TRBJ2-3, with D perhaps TRBD2 (6 bases). The V gene's germline CDR1 is SGDLS and CDR2 YYNGEE. V was pared by 4 bases and J by 1 base, with 16 bases between. The CDR3 contains 16 residues. CDR3 sequence (DNA): TGTGCCAGCAGCCCCCGTGATAGCGGACGCACAGATACGCAGTATTTT. This translates into CASSPRDSGRTDTQYF.

The V and J genes are TRBV7-2 and TRBJ1-1; D might be TRBD1 (5 bases). Germline V CDR1 and CDR2: SGHTA, FQGNSA. The CDR3 length is 14 residues. The V end lost 0 bases, the J end lost 4 bases, and 9 bases lay between the germline ends. The CDR3 bases are TGTGCCAGCAGCTTAGCCGGACATTCCACTGAAGCTTTCTTT. Translating gives CASSLAGHSTEAFF.

The genes are TRBV5-1 and TRBJ2-2; 7 positions match TRBD2. The J segment lost 9 bases and the V segment lost 4 bases, leaving 15 bases of the junction unmatched. The germline CDR1 and CDR2 sequences are SGHRS and YFSETQ. The CDR3 consists of 16 residues. In nucleotides, the CDR3 is TGCGCCAGCAGCACCACTAGCGCTACAATTGGAAGGGAGCTGTTTTTT. It translates to CASSTTSATIGRELFF.

The chain carries TRBV12-5 and TRBJ2-5, with a tentative D call TRBD1 (7 bases). In germline, CDR1 is LGHNT, CDR2 FRNRAP. The CDR3 spans 13 residues. With 5 bases removed from V and 4 bases from J, the gap between germline ends came to 11 bases. The CDR3 loop is CASGTQGGETQYF. CDR3 in DNA: TGTGCTAGTGGTACCCAGGGGGGAGAGACCCAGTACTTC.

The rearrangement links TRBV9 to TRBJ2-2; 8 bases fit TRBD2. The V and J ends lost 5 bases and 3 bases, in that order; junction bases with no gene match: 9. CDR3 size: 16 residues. In germline, CDR1 is SGDLS, CDR2 YYNGEE. The CDR3 spells CASRLRAGGDTGELFF. For the CDR3, the DNA is TGTGCCAGCAGGCTACGGGCGGGAGGAGACACCGGGGAGCTGTTTTTT.

V and J are TRBV10-1 and TRBJ2-3; 8 nucleotides line up with TRBD2. Trimming removed 0 bases from V and 4 bases from J; junction bases left unmatched: 6. Germline V gives CDR1 WNHNN, CDR2 SYGVQD (reference sequence). The CDR3 length is 16 residues. In DNA form, the CDR3 reads TGCGCCAGCAGTGAGTCGAAAGCGGGAGCGGCAGATACGCAGTATTTT. Residues: CASSESKAGAADTQYF.

The V and J genes are TRBV2 and TRBJ2-7, with 13 bases aligning to TRBD2. This CDR3 region has 15 residues. The germline V gene encodes CDR1 SNHLY and CDR2 FYNNEI. V shed 4 bases, J shed 4 bases, and the junction held 4 bases outside the gene matches. CDR3: CASSGSTSGGYEQYF. Here the CDR3 DNA reads TGTGCCAGCAGTGGGTCGACTAGCGGGGGGTACGAGCAGTACTTC. The full variable domain, completed using reference TRBV2 and TRBJ2-7, is EPEVTQTPSHQVTQMGQEVILRCVPISNHLYFYWYRQILGQKVEFLVSFYNNEISEKSEIFDDQFSVERPDGSNFTLKIRSTKLEDSAMYFCASSGSTSGGYEQYFGPGTRLTVT.

The chain combines TRBV9 with TRBJ1-1; the match to TRBD1 covers 9 bases. Germline assignment: CDR1 SGDLS and CDR2 YYNGEE. The CDR3 runs to 16 residues. Trimming cost V 1 base and J 0 bases; bases outside gene matches: 4. CDR3 residues: CASSVMTGGMNTEAFF. CDR3 DNA sequence: TGTGCCAGCAGCGTAATGACAGGGGGTATGAACACTGAAGCTTTCTTT.

This chain connects TRBV28 to TRBJ1-3; D is perhaps TRBD1 (5 bases). Deletions cut 6 bases from V and 9 bases from J, with 27 bases between. The V gene's germline CDR1 is MDHEN and CDR2 SYDVKM. This CDR3 spans 17 amino acids. The CDR3 nucleotides read TGTGCCAGCAGCTCCACCTTCCGGACCGGCGAAAGGGGCACCATATATTTT. Translation: CASSSTFRTGERGTIYF.

The genes are TRBV6-6 and TRBJ2-1, with TRBD2 matching 11 bases. The V gene end was trimmed by 9 bases and the J gene end by 8 bases; junction bases not matched to a gene: 9. CDR3 length: 14 amino acids. Germline V lookup: CDR1 MNHNY, CDR2 SVGAGI (reference sequence). The CDR3 DNA reads as TGTGCCAGTGGGAGGGTAGCGGGGGGGTATGAGCAGTTCTTC. Its protein product is CASGRVAGGYEQFF.

The chain joins TRBV5-1 to TRBJ2-1; possibly TRBD2 for D (6 bases). Trimming pared 6 bases from V and 8 bases from J, leaving 18 bases between. CDR1 is SGHRS, CDR2 YFSETQ, per germline. The CDR3 totals 14 residues. The CDR3 protein is CASIERAGLDEQFF. The CDR3 DNA reads as TGCGCCAGCATCGAGCGGGCGGGGCTTGATGAGCAGTTCTTC.

This chain links TRBV6-5 with TRBJ1-5; D gene ambiguous. Germline V CDR1 and CDR2: MNHEY, SVGAGI. V was shortened by 7 bases and J by 4 bases, with 11 bases between the two germline ends. The length of the CDR3 is 13 residues. CDR3 sequence reads: CASNAERNQPQHF. CDR3 bases: TGTGCCAGCAATGCCGAACGGAATCAGCCCCAGCATTTT.

The CDR3 loop is CSVVSTEAFF. The CDR3 nucleotides read TGCAGCGTTGTAAGCACTGAAGCTTTCTTT. The chain joins TRBV29-1 to TRBJ1-1; D remains ambiguous. This CDR3 comprises 10 residues. Trimming took 4 bases from V and 4 from J, leaving 4 bases between them. Germline V lookup: CDR1 SQVTM, CDR2 ANQGSEA.

The chain recombines TRBV10-3 with TRBJ1-1, with TRBD1 matching 7 bases. The germline CDR1 and CDR2 sequences are ENHRY and SYGVKD. The V segment lost 5 bases and the J segment 1 base; nucleotides outside the gene matches: 4. This CDR3 is 14 amino acids long. DNA for the CDR3: TGTGCCATCAGTAAAGACAGGGAGAACACTGAAGCTTTCTTT. Translated, it gives CAISKDRENTEAFF.

This sequence joins TRBV18 and TRBJ2-3, with TRBD2 as a possible D gene (6 bases). The germline V and J ends were trimmed by 6 bases and 1 base, with 14 bases remaining between them. This CDR3 has 15 residues. Germline CDR1 is KGHSH and CDR2 is LQKENI. CDR3 nucleotides: TGTGCCAGCTCTCCGCAGGCTAGCGGCACAGATACGCAGTATTTT. This codes for CASSPQASGTDTQYF.

The chain recombines TRBV1 with TRBJ2-7; the table's TRBD1 call for D was not verified on the DNA. TRBV1 is a listed pseudogene. There are 15 residues in the CDR3. DNA for the CDR3: TGCACCAGCAGCCAAGACGCAGGAACCCTCTACGAGCAGTACTTC. Translated, it gives CTSSQDAGTLYEQYF.